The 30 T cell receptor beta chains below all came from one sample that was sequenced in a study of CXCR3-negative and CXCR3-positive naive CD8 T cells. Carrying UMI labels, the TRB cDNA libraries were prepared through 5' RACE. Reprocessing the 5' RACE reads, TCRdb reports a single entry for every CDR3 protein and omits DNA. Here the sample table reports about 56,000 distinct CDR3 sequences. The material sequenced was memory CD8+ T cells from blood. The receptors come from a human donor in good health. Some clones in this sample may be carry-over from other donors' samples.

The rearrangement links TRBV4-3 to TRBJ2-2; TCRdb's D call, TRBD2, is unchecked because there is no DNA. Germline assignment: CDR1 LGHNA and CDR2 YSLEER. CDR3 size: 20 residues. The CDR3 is CASSQGVSWRGGRNTGELFF.

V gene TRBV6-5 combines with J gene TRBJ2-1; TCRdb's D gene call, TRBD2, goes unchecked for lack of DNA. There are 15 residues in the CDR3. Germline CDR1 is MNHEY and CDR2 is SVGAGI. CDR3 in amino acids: CASSNSGDSYNEQFF.

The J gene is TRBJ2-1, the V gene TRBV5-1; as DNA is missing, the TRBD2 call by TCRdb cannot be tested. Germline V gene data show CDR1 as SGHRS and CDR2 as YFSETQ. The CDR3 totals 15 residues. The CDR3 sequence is CASSGGTSGYNEQFF.

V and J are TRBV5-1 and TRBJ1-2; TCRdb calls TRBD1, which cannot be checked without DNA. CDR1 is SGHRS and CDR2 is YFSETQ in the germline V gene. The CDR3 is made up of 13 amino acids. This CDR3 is CASSSDSDYGYTF.

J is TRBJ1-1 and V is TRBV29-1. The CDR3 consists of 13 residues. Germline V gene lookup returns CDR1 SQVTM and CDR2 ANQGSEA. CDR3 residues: CSVELRDGTEAFF.

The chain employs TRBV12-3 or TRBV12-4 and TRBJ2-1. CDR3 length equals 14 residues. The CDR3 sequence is CASSRHSSYNEQFF.

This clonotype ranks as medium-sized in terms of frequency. CDR3 loop: CASSISTSGSVEQYF. The chain links TRBV27 to TRBJ2-7; TCRdb designates TRBD2, a call that cannot be tested without DNA. This CDR3 is 15 amino acids long. The germline V gene has CDR1 MNHEY and CDR2 SMNVEV (reference sequence).

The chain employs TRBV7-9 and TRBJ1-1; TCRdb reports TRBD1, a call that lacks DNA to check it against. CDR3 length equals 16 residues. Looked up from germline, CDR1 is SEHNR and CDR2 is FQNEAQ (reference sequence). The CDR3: CASSVPLQGAITEAFF.

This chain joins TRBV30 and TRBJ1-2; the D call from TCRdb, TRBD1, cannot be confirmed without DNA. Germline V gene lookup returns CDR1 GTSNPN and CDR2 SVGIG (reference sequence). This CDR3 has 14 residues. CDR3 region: CAWGDRDWAYGYTF.

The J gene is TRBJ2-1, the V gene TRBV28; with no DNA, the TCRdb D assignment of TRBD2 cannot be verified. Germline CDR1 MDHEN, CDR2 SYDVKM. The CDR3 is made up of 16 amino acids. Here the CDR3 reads CASSLGTNLLYNEQFF.

CDR3: CASTQSGVGPYNEKLFF. The rearrangement uses TRBV6-5 and TRBJ1-4. Germline CDR1 reads MNHEY; CDR2 reads SVGAGI. The CDR3 is made up of 17 amino acids.

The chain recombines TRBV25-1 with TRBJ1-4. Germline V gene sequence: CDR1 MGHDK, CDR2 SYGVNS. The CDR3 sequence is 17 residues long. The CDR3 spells CASSDQPGLYRDEKLFF.

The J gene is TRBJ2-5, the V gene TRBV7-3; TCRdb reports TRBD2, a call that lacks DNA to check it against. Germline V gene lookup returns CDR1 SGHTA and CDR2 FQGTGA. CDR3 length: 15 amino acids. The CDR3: CASSLASSGEETQYF. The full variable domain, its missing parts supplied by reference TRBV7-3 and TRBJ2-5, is GAGVSQTPSNKVTEKGKYVELRCDPISGHTALYWYRQSLGQGPEFLIYFQGTGAADDSGLPNDRFFAVRPEGSVSTLKIQRTERGDSAVYLCASSLASSGEETQYFGPGTRLLVL.

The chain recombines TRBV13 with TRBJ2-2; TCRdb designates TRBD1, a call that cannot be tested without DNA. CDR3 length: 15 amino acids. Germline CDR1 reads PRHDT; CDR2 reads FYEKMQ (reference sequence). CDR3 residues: CASSAVIGGPGELFF.

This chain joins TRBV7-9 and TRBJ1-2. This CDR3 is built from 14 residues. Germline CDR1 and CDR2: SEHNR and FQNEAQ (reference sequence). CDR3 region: CASSSLGVPYGYTF.

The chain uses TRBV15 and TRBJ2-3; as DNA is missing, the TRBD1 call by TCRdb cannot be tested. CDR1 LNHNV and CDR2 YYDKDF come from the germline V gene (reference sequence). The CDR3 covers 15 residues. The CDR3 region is CATSPWGSVADTQYF.

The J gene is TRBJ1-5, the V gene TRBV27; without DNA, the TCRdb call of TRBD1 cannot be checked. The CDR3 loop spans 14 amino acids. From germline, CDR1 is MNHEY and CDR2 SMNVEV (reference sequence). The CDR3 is CASSIRGNNQPQHF.

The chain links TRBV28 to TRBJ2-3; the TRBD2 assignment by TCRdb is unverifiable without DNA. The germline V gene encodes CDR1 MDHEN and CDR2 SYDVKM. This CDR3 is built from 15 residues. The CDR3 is CASRSIGEGTDTQYF. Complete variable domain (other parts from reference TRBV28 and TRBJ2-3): DVKVTQSSRYLVKRTGEKVFLECVQDMDHENMFWYRQDPGLGLRLIYFSYDVKMKEKGDIPEGYSVSREKKERFSLILESASTNQTSMYLCASRSIGEGTDTQYFGPGTRLTVL.

CDR3 in amino acids: CASSSRLAGVGDTQYF. The chain carries TRBV7-6 and TRBJ2-3; the TCRdb call, TRBD2, lacks DNA for checking. This CDR3 has 16 residues. Germline CDR1 SGHVS, CDR2 FNYEAQ.

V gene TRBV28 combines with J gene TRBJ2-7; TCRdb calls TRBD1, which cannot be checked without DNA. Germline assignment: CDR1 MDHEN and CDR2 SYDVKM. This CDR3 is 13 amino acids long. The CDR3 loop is CASSGDGIYEQYF. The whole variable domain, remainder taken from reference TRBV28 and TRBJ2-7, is DVKVTQSSRYLVKRTGEKVFLECVQDMDHENMFWYRQDPGLGLRLIYFSYDVKMKEKGDIPEGYSVSREKKERFSLILESASTNQTSMYLCASSGDGIYEQYFGPGTRLTVT.

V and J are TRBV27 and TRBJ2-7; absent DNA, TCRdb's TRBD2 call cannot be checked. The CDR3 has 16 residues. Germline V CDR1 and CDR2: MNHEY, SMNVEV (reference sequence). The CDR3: CASSLSGLAGDYEQYF.

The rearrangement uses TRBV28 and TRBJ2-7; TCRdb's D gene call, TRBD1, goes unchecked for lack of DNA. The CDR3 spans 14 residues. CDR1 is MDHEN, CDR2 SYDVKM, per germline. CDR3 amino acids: CASSPRRGTYEQYF.

The CDR3 is CASSPPGQYPFYGANVLTF. This chain links TRBV18 with TRBJ2-6; the TCRdb call, TRBD1, lacks DNA for checking. This CDR3 comprises 19 residues. CDR1 and CDR2 from the germline V gene are KGHSH and LQKENI.

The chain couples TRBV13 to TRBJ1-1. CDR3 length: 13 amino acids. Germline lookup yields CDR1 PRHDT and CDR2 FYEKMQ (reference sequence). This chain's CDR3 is CASSLEVSPEAFF. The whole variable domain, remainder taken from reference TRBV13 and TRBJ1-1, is AAGVIQSPRHLIKEKRETATLKCYPIPRHDTVYWYQQGPGQDPQFLISFYEKMQSDKGSIPDRFSAQQFSDYHSELNMSSLELGDSALYFCASSLEVSPEAFFGQGTRLTVV.

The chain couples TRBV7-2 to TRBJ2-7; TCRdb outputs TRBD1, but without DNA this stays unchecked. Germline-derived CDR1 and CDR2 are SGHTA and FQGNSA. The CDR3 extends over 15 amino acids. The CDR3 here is CASSPTGTGYYEQYF.

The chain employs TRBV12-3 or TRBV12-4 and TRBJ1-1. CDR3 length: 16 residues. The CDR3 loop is CASSPSSGTTNTEAFF.

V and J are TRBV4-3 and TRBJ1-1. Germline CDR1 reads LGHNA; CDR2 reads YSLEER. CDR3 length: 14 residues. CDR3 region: CASSHTPPSTEAFF.

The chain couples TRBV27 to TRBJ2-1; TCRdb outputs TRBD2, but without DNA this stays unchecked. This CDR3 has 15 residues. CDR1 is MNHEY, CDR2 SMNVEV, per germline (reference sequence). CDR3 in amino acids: CASSLTSGGAWEQFF.

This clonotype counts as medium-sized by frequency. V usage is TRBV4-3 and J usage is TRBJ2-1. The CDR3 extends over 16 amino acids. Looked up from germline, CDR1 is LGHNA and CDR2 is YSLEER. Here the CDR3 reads CASSQDTGGTYNEQFF.

CDR3 sequence: CSVDVGDGNGYTF. The genes are TRBV29-1 and TRBJ1-2; TCRdb proposes TRBD1, but this gene call is untestable without DNA. There are 13 residues in the CDR3. Germline CDR1 is SQVTM and CDR2 is ANQGSEA. Combining the CDR3 with reference TRBV29-1 and TRBJ1-2 gives the whole variable domain SAVISQKPSRDICQRGTSLTIQCQVDSQVTMMFWYRQQPGQSLTLIATANQGSEATYESGFVIDKFPISRPNLTFSTLTVSNMSPEDSSIYLCSVDVGDGNGYTFGSGTRLTVV.